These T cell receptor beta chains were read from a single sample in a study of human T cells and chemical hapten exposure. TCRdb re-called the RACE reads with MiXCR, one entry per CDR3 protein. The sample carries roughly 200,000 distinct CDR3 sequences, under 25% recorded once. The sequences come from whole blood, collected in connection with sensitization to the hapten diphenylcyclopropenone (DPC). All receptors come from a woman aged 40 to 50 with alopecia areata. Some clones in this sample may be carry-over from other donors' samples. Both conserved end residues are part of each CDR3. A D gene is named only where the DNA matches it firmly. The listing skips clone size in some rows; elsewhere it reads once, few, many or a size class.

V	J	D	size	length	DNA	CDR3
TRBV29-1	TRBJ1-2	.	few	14	TGCAGCGTTGCACCGCAGGGGTTTCTCTATGGCTACACCTTC	CSVAPQGFLYGYTF
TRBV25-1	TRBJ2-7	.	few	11	TGTGCCAGCAGTGAAAGGGACGAGCAGTACTTC	CASSERDEQYF
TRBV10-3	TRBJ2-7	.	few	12	TGTGCCATCAGCCAGGAAACCTACGAGCAGTACTTC	CAISQETYEQYF
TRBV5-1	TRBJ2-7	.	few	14	TGCGCCAGCAGCTTACCCGATGCGCCCTACGAGCAGTACTTC	CASSLPDAPYEQYF
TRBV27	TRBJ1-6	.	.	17	TGTGCCAGCAGTATGAGGACCACTCAGTCCTATAATTCACCCCTCCACTTT	CASSMRTTQSYNSPLHF
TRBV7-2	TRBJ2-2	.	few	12	TGTGCCAGTCAACGCAGAGCCGGGGAGCTGTTTTTT	CASQRRAGELFF
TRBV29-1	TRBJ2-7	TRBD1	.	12	TGCAGCGTCGGAACAGGGGTATTCGAGCAGTACTTC	CSVGTGVFEQYF
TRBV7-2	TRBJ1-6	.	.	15	TGTGCCAGCAGCTTTTCCGCAGGGCTAAATTCACCCCTCCACTTT	CASSFSAGLNSPLHF
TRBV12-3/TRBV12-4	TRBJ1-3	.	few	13	TGTGCCAGCCTGGCCAACTCTGGAAACACCATATATTTT	CASLANSGNTIYF
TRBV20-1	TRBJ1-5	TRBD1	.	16	TGCAGTGCTAGGCGACCGGGACAGGGGGCCAATCAGCCCCAGCATTTT	CSARRPGQGANQPQHF
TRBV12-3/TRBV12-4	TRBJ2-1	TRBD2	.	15	TGTGCCAGCACCCTAGGGGGACTAGCCCTCAATGAGCAGTTCTTC	CASTLGGLALNEQFF
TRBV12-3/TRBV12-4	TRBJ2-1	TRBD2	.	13	TGTGCCAGCAGTTCGCAAGCGGGAGTTGAGCAGTTCTTC	CASSSQAGVEQFF
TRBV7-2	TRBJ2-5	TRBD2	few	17	TGTGCCAGCAGCCCGCTGGGGACTAGCGGGAGTAGAGAGACCCAGTACTTC	CASSPLGTSGSRETQYF
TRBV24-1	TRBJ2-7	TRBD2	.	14	TGTGCCACCAGGGCGGGAGGACCCCCCTACGAGCAGTACTTC	CATRAGGPPYEQYF
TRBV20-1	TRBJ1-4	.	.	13	TGCAGTGCTAGAGGGCGCCTCTTCGAAAAACTGTTTTTT	CSARGRLFEKLFF
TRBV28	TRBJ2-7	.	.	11	TGTGCCAGCAGTTTGGTCGACGAGCAGTACTTC	CASSLVDEQYF
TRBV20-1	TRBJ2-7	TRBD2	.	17	TGCAGTGCTAGAGATCATCTAGGACGGGAGGCGGTCCACGAGCAGTACTTC	CSARDHLGREAVHEQYF
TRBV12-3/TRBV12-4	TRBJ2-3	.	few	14	TGTGCCAGCAGACCCCTGGGGGAAAGAGATACGCAGTATTTT	CASRPLGERDTQYF